The rows below give T cell receptor beta chains drawn from one sample of a study of T cell repertoires in cytomegalovirus infection. From the reads, TCRdb called clonotypes with MiXCR, one entry per CDR3 protein. The profile shows tens of thousands of distinct CDR3 sequences, 20% to 25% of them singletons. No cognate antigen is known for these TCRs. The sample in question was CD8+ T cells from cultured PBMCs, obtained from culture after CMV antigen stimulation. Receptors originate from a human donor in good health (CMV status not recorded). Some clones in this sample may be carry-over from other donors' samples. The CDR3 runs from the conserved cysteine through the conserved F or W. The order of the fields is J gene, D gene, clone size, V gene, CDR3 DNA, CDR3 protein. D genes are given only for firm matches. Size values are once, few and many counts, or a class for expanded clones, and some rows have none.

J: TRBJ2-6; D: .; size: few; V: TRBV12-3/TRBV12-4; DNA: TGTGCCAGCAGCCCTCAGTCAGAGGAGAGGGCTGGGGCCAACGTCCTGACTTTC; CDR3: CASSPQSEERAGANVLTF
J: TRBJ1-4; D: .; size: .; V: TRBV2; DNA: TGTGCCAGCAGTGATGGGGGTACTAATGAAAAACTGTTTTTT; CDR3: CASSDGGTNEKLFF
J: TRBJ2-1; D: TRBD2; size: .; V: TRBV11-2; DNA: TGTGCCAGCAGAGGACTAGCGGGGTACGAGCAGTTCTTC; CDR3: CASRGLAGYEQFF
J: TRBJ1-1; D: TRBD1; size: few; V: TRBV12-3/TRBV12-4; DNA: TGTGCCAGCAGTCCCGGGACAGGGATCACTGAAGCTTTCTTT; CDR3: CASSPGTGITEAFF
J: TRBJ1-6; D: TRBD1; size: .; V: TRBV7-9; DNA: TGTGCCAGCAGCCAACGACAGGGGAATTCACCCCTCCACTTT; CDR3: CASSQRQGNSPLHF
J: TRBJ2-5; D: .; size: many; V: TRBV28; DNA: TGTGCCAGCAGTTTATACCTAGAGACCCAGTACTTC; CDR3: CASSLYLETQYF
J: TRBJ2-6; D: TRBD1; size: few; V: TRBV10-3; DNA: TGTGCCATCAGTGGCCCTAGCTCGCAGGGGGAACTCTCTGGGGCCAACGTCCTGACTTTC; CDR3: CAISGPSSQGELSGANVLTF
J: TRBJ2-3; D: .; size: .; V: TRBV20-1; DNA: TGCAGTGCTAATCGTCAGCGCTTCACAGATACGCAGTATTTT; CDR3: CSANRQRFTDTQYF
J: TRBJ2-7; D: .; size: .; V: TRBV27; DNA: TGTGCCAGCAGTTCGGGACTCCTCTTCGGCGAGCAGTACTTC; CDR3: CASSSGLLFGEQYF
J: TRBJ2-7; D: TRBD1; size: .; V: TRBV28; DNA: TGTGCCAGCAGTCCGGGACAGGGGGAGATCTCCTACGAGCAGTACTTC; CDR3: CASSPGQGEISYEQYF
J: TRBJ2-7; D: .; size: .; V: TRBV7-6; DNA: TGTGCCAGCAGCTTAGAAGGACAGTGGGGCGAGCAGTACTTC; CDR3: CASSLEGQWGEQYF
J: TRBJ1-1; D: .; size: many; V: TRBV7-8; DNA: TGTGCCAGCAGCTTATCGGTGCGGGGAGAAACTGAAGCTTTCTTT; CDR3: CASSLSVRGETEAFF
J: TRBJ1-5; D: .; size: few; V: TRBV25-1; DNA: TGTGCCAGCAGTGATAGCAATCAGCCCCAGCATTTT; CDR3: CASSDSNQPQHF
J: TRBJ2-1; D: TRBD1; size: few; V: TRBV2; DNA: TGTGCCAGCAGTGGGGGACAGGGTCTCATCAGTGAGCAGTTCTTC; CDR3: CASSGGQGLISEQFF
J: TRBJ2-7; D: .; size: few; V: TRBV7-2; DNA: TGTGCCAGCAGCTCGGACATGTACTACGAGCAGTACTTC; CDR3: CASSSDMYYEQYF
J: TRBJ2-3; D: TRBD2; size: .; V: TRBV7-3; DNA: TGTGCCAGCAGCACCCATTTGGGCGAGAGAGACCCTAGCGGGGGGAGAGGCACAGATACGCAGTATTTT; CDR3: CASSTHLGERDPSGGRGTDTQYF
J: TRBJ2-3; D: .; size: .; V: TRBV18; DNA: TGTGCCAGCTCACCCCGGGGTAGCGGATCCACAGATACGCAGTATTTT; CDR3: CASSPRGSGSTDTQYF
J: TRBJ2-2; D: .; size: .; V: TRBV5-8; DNA: TGTGCCAGCAGCTTCAAACAGGTGGCCGGGGAGCTGTTTTTT; CDR3: CASSFKQVAGELFF
J: TRBJ2-5; D: TRBD1; size: few; V: TRBV27; DNA: TGTGCCAGCAGTTTATTTGCAGGGGGCTCAATGGACCAGTACTTC; CDR3: CASSLFAGGSMDQYF
J: TRBJ1-5; D: TRBD1; size: many; V: TRBV30; DNA: TGTGCCTGGAAGCCGACAGGGGGCGGGGGTCAGCCCCAGCATTTT; CDR3: CAWKPTGGGGQPQHF
J: TRBJ2-7; D: TRBD1; size: .; V: TRBV10-3; DNA: TGTGCCATCAGTGGCACCCGGGACAGTTCCTACGAGCAGTACTTC; CDR3: CAISGTRDSSYEQYF
J: TRBJ2-3; D: .; size: few; V: TRBV4-1; DNA: TGCGCCAGCAGCCAAAACCGAGAGGGCACAGATACGCAGTATTTT; CDR3: CASSQNREGTDTQYF
J: TRBJ1-4; D: .; size: few; V: TRBV5-1; DNA: TGCGCCAGCAGCTTTACTGGGCACGCCGCAACTAATGAAAAACTGTTTTTT; CDR3: CASSFTGHAATNEKLFF
J: TRBJ1-5; D: .; size: .; V: TRBV12-5; DNA: TGTGCTAGTGGTTTGGGGACGGCAAATCAGCCCCAGCATTTT; CDR3: CASGLGTANQPQHF
J: TRBJ1-1; D: .; size: .; V: TRBV7-9; DNA: TGTGCCAGCAGCTTAGGGAGGGGTGAAAAGACTGAAGCTTTCTTT; CDR3: CASSLGRGEKTEAFF
J: TRBJ1-5; D: TRBD1; size: few; V: TRBV4-2; DNA: TGTGCCAGCAGCCAAGGGACAGGGTCTCATCAGCCCCAGCATTTT; CDR3: CASSQGTGSHQPQHF
J: TRBJ1-2; D: TRBD1; size: few; V: TRBV9; DNA: TGTGCCAGCAGCGTAGTATCGGCAGGGGGAAAAGACTATGGCTACACCTTC; CDR3: CASSVVSAGGKDYGYTF
J: TRBJ2-7; D: TRBD1; size: .; V: TRBV10-2; DNA: TGCGCCAGCAGTGAGAGGGGGCGGGACGAGCAGTACTTC; CDR3: CASSERGRDEQYF
J: TRBJ2-7; D: .; size: few; V: TRBV12-3/TRBV12-4; DNA: TGTGCCAGCAGCCTCCGGGACCCCTACGAGCAGTACTTC; CDR3: CASSLRDPYEQYF
J: TRBJ2-1; D: TRBD2; size: once; V: TRBV7-6; DNA: TGTGCCAGCAGCCCATTTGGGGCGGGGGGCTCCTACAATGAGCAGTTCTTC; CDR3: CASSPFGAGGSYNEQFF
J: TRBJ2-1; D: .; size: medium-sized; V: TRBV11-2; DNA: TGTGCCAGCAGCTTAGATCCACTAAGCTCCTACAATGAGCAGTTCTTC; CDR3: CASSLDPLSSYNEQFF
J: TRBJ2-7; D: .; size: .; V: TRBV4-3; DNA: TGCGCCAGCAGCCCGATCTATAACCGGGAGAATTCCTACGAGCAGTACTTC; CDR3: CASSPIYNRENSYEQYF
J: TRBJ1-5; D: TRBD1; size: .; V: TRBV7-2; DNA: TGTGCCAGCAGTATAAATGGGGAGGGACAGGCGGATCAGCCCCAGCATTTT; CDR3: CASSINGEGQADQPQHF
J: TRBJ2-1; D: .; size: few; V: TRBV6-1; DNA: TGTGCCAGCAGGGATTTGACCGAGTCTCTTTACAATGAGCAGTTCTTC; CDR3: CASRDLTESLYNEQFF
J: TRBJ1-1; D: .; size: .; V: TRBV28; DNA: TGTGCCAGCAGTTTGCGAGCTACAACCATGAACACTGAAGCTTTCTTT; CDR3: CASSLRATTMNTEAFF
J: TRBJ1-2; D: TRBD1; size: few; V: TRBV28; DNA: TGTGCCAGCAGACTTACAGGGGGGGATGGCTACACCTTC; CDR3: CASRLTGGDGYTF
J: TRBJ1-5; D: TRBD1; size: few; V: TRBV12-3/TRBV12-4; DNA: TGTGCCAGCAGTCCCTGGGGGGTGACAGGGAGCAATCAGCCCCAGCATTTT; CDR3: CASSPWGVTGSNQPQHF
J: TRBJ1-1; D: TRBD1; size: few; V: TRBV7-6; DNA: TGTGCCAGCAGCTTTGCAGGGGGCACTGAAGCTTTCTTT; CDR3: CASSFAGGTEAFF
J: TRBJ2-7; D: .; size: .; V: TRBV5-6; DNA: TGTGCCAGCAGCTTGGCCCGGGAGACCTCCTACGAGCAGTACTTC; CDR3: CASSLARETSYEQYF
J: TRBJ2-2; D: .; size: few; V: TRBV28; DNA: TGTGCCAGCAGCTCCGGGAGCTACGCGAACACCGGGGAGCTGTTTTTT; CDR3: CASSSGSYANTGELFF
J: TRBJ2-1; D: .; size: many; V: TRBV7-2; DNA: TGTGCCAGCAGCCTTCTACGGAGCTCCTACAATGAGCAGTTCTTC; CDR3: CASSLLRSSYNEQFF
J: TRBJ1-4; D: .; size: .; V: TRBV6-6; DNA: TGTGCCAGCAGTTACTCGCAGGGGAATAATGAAAAACTGTTTTTT; CDR3: CASSYSQGNNEKLFF
J: TRBJ2-1; D: TRBD2; size: medium-sized; V: TRBV7-2; DNA: TGTGCCAGCAGCCCGGGACTAGCGGGGGTCGAGCAGTTCTTC; CDR3: CASSPGLAGVEQFF